Below are 17 T cell receptor beta chains sequenced from a single sample in a study of OX40 agonist ivuxolimab in advanced cancers. TCRdb's copy holds only in-frame clones and misses some; the assay was immunoSEQ multiplex PCR. The sample lists tens of thousands of clones, 80% to 95% occurring once. The sample here was CD4+ or CD8+ T cells sorted from blood, taken in a trial of the OX40 agonist ivuxolimab. The receptors here all came from an adult with an advanced solid tumor such as melanoma, head and neck, liver or kidney cancer.

The sample holds one count of this clone. The rearrangement joins TRBV7-9 to TRBJ1-4; D is unresolved. CDR3 length equals 18 residues. Deletions cut 4 bases from V and 7 bases from J, with 25 bases between. Germline V CDR1 and CDR2: SEHNR, FQNEAQ (reference sequence). DNA for the CDR3: TGTGCCAGCAGCTCCAATAGGGAACCGAGCCCGGGAGGTGAAAAACTGTTTTTT. It yields the protein CASSSNREPSPGGEKLFF.

This chain connects TRBV30 to TRBJ2-1; 13 bases map to TRBD2. This CDR3 is 14 amino acids long. V lost 2 bases, J lost 10 bases, and 5 bases stayed unmatched. Germline V lookup: CDR1 GTSNPN, CDR2 SVGIG (reference sequence). The CDR3 DNA follows: TGTGCCTGGAGTACCGGGACTAGCGGGGACGAGCAGTTCTTC. Amino acids: CAWSTGTSGDEQFF.

The rearrangement links TRBV9 to TRBJ2-1; 7 nucleotides agree with TRBD2. The CDR3 sequence is 16 residues long. Losses at the gene ends were 4 bases for V and 7 bases for J; bases not matched to a gene: 14. Germline CDR1 reads SGDLS; CDR2 reads YYNGEE. The CDR3 DNA reads TGTGCCAGCAGCTCCCCGGAGGAGCGGGACTCTAATGAGCAGTTCTTC. Protein sequence: CASSSPEERDSNEQFF.

In the case of this clone: The sample holds other DNA sequences that translate to the same CDR3. This chain links TRBV5-6 with TRBJ2-1; no clear D. Germline V lookup: CDR1 SGHDT, CDR2 YYEEEE. The CDR3 loop spans 15 amino acids. V lost 5 bases and J 2 bases, leaving 14 bases between the germline ends. The CDR3, as DNA: TGTGCCAGCAGTTTAGACCGCCTACCCTACAATGAGCAGTTCTTC. It codes for CASSLDRLPYNEQFF.

J is TRBJ2-1 and V is TRBV7-9; a possible D gene is TRBD1 (5 bases). CDR1 and CDR2 (germline): SEHNR, FQNEAQ (reference sequence). Trimming pared 5 bases from V and 10 bases from J, leaving 18 bases between. This CDR3 spans 14 amino acids. The chain's CDR3 is CASSPKGLVNEQFF. CDR3 bases: TGTGCCAGCAGCCCAAAGGGGCTAGTGAACGAGCAGTTCTTC.

The chain combines TRBV28 with TRBJ1-1, with unresolved D. CDR3 size: 14 residues. With 5 bases removed from V and 1 base from J, the gap between germline ends came to 11 bases. CDR1 is MDHEN and CDR2 is SYDVKM in the germline V gene. In nucleotides, the CDR3 is TGTGCCAGCAGTCCCCAAATGGAGAACACTGAAGCTTTCTTT. As protein: CASSPQMENTEAFF.

The chain employs TRBV30 and TRBJ2-1; no clear D gene. The germline V gene has CDR1 GTSNPN and CDR2 SVGIG (reference sequence). V was cut by 2 bases and J by 3 bases, with 8 bases left in between. The CDR3 totals 13 residues. The CDR3 spells CAWSTGFYNEQFF. Written as DNA, the CDR3 is TGTGCCTGGAGTACCGGATTCTACAATGAGCAGTTCTTC.

The rearrangement joins TRBV9 to TRBJ1-2; 8 bases fit TRBD1. The CDR3 totals 13 residues. Losses at the gene ends were 3 bases for V and 6 bases for J; bases not matched to a gene: 4. The V gene's germline CDR1 is SGDLS and CDR2 YYNGEE. CDR3 sequence: CASSDGTGNGYTF. As DNA, the CDR3 is TGTGCCAGCAGCGACGGGACAGGTAATGGCTACACCTTC.

This sequence joins TRBV13 and TRBJ2-1, with D possibly TRBD2 on 6 matching bases. Trimming took off 2 bases at V and 8 bases at J, with 13 bases between the two ends. Germline V gene sequence: CDR1 PRHDT, CDR2 FYEKMQ (reference sequence). The CDR3 length is 14 residues. The CDR3 nucleotides are TGTGCCAGCAGCTTAAGTCGGGGGTCGGATGAGCAGTTCTTC. Its protein is CASSLSRGSDEQFF.

CDR3 in DNA: TGTGCCAGCAGCTTAGCCACGGGAGGCTGGGAGACCCAGTACTTC. This gives the protein CASSLATGGWETQYF. The gene calls are TRBV7-9 and TRBJ2-5, with 7 bases fitting TRBD2. The CDR3 consists of 15 residues. In germline, CDR1 is SEHNR, CDR2 FQNEAQ (reference sequence). V lost 0 bases, J lost 5 bases, and 6 bases stayed unmatched.

The chain combines TRBV15 with TRBJ2-7; D could derive from TRBD1 or TRBD2 (5 bases each). This CDR3 is built from 13 residues. Germline CDR1 is LNHNV and CDR2 is YYDKDF (reference sequence). V dropped 4 bases and J dropped 6 bases, with 13 bases sitting between them. The CDR3 protein is CATSIEGNGEQYF. The CDR3 DNA sequence: TGTGCCACCAGCATAGAGGGGAACGGCGAGCAGTACTTC.

This clone was found a few times. The chain has TRBV28 and TRBJ2-7, with D perhaps matching TRBD2 (6 bases). Looked up from germline, CDR1 is MDHEN and CDR2 is SYDVKM. Trimming took off 5 bases at V and 2 bases at J, with 19 bases between the two ends. This CDR3 has 16 residues. The CDR3 nucleotides are TGTGCCAGCAGTCTACAAGCGGGCCGTTACGCCTACGAGCAGTACTTC. Protein: CASSLQAGRYAYEQYF.

V usage is TRBV19 and J usage is TRBJ2-7, with 7 bases that match TRBD1. CDR3 length: 14 amino acids. Germline V gene lookup returns CDR1 LNHDA and CDR2 SQIVND (reference sequence). The V segment lost 6 bases and the J segment 3 bases; nucleotides outside the gene matches: 8. The DNA of the CDR3 is TGTGCCAGTAGCCTCACGGCAGGGGGCTACGAGCAGTACTTC. Amino acid sequence: CASSLTAGGYEQYF.

The chain links TRBV10-3 to TRBJ2-2, with D tentatively TRBD1 or TRBD2 (6 bases each). Germline V lookup: CDR1 ENHRY, CDR2 SYGVKD. The V and J ends lost 4 bases and 7 bases respectively, with 19 bases between them. The CDR3 runs 16 residues. The CDR3 nucleotides read TGTGCCATCAGTGCCCGAGAGGGGGGACTCGGCGGGGAGCTGTTTTTT. Residues: CAISAREGGLGGELFF.

This chain links TRBV15 with TRBJ2-3; 10 bases map to TRBD2. Germline lookup yields CDR1 LNHNV and CDR2 YYDKDF (reference sequence). V shed 0 bases and J 6 bases; nucleotides not matched to a gene: 9. The CDR3 is 17 amino acids. The CDR3 DNA follows: TGTGCCACCAGCAGAGAGGGTCTAGCGGGAGTCTCGGATACGCAGTATTTT. Protein product: CATSREGLAGVSDTQYF.

The chain carries TRBV28 and TRBJ2-7; D might be TRBD2 (5 bases). The germline V and J ends were trimmed by 5 bases and 9 bases, with 17 bases remaining between them. The CDR3 has 13 residues. Germline V gives CDR1 MDHEN, CDR2 SYDVKM. Here the CDR3 DNA reads TGTGCCAGCAGTCCCTTTTGGGAGAGCGGGCAGTACTTC. Amino acids: CASSPFWESGQYF.

The CDR3 region is CASLAPGGETDTQYF. The DNA of the CDR3 is TGTGCCAGCCTTGCCCCAGGGGGGGAGACAGATACGCAGTATTTT. The chain has TRBV11-2 and TRBJ2-3; D tentatively fits TRBD1 or TRBD2 (7 bases each). V was shortened by 8 bases and J by 3 bases, with 18 bases between the two germline ends. Germline V gives CDR1 SGHAT, CDR2 FQNNGV. The length of the CDR3 is 15 residues.